This entry lists 31 T cell receptor beta chains sequenced from one sample in a study of regulatory T cells in long-lasting Graves disease. The sample's time point: newly diagnosed GD, antithyroid drugs for less than 3 months. From RNA extracted from PBMCs, the TCR library was made. iRepertoire HTBI primers and Arm-PCR of CDR3 regions built TCR beta libraries. TCRdb redid the calling of the multiplex PCR reads with MiXCR, one entry per CDR3 protein. The sample shows over 350,000 distinct CDR3 sequences, 11% to 15% of them seen only once. These same data were also listed under a study on T cells in Graves' hyperthyroidism and ophthalmopathy.

The starting material was peripheral blood mononuclear cells (PBMCs), obtained at new diagnosis, from a patient treated with antithyroid drugs. The receptors here all came from a woman aged 50 to 65 with Graves disease.

This clonotype was observed a handful of times. This chain links TRBV30 with TRBJ1-2; D is uncertain. Germline V CDR1 and CDR2: GTSNPN, SVGIG (reference sequence). The CDR3 has 14 amino acids. V lost 0 bases and J lost 4, with 12 bases in between. The CDR3 coding sequence is TGTGCCTGGAGTGTTGGGAGATATGTCTATGGCTACACCTTC. Translated: CAWSVGRYVYGYTF.

At least ten counts were recorded for this clonotype. This chain joins TRBV30 and TRBJ1-2, with a weak D call TRBD1 (6 bases). The CDR3 runs to 14 residues. The germline CDR1 and CDR2 sequences are GTSNPN and SVGIG (reference sequence). The CDR3 loop reads CASEPGHLNYGYTF. The CDR3 region has the DNA TGTGCTTCCGAACCGGGACATCTTAACTATGGCTACACCTTC.

In its sample, this clonotype was seen a few times. This chain joins TRBV20-1 and TRBJ2-3; no reliable D call. V shed 6 bases and J shed 3 bases, with 22 bases lying between them. Looked up from germline, CDR1 is DFQATT and CDR2 is SNEGSKA (reference sequence). The CDR3 totals 16 residues. Written as DNA, the CDR3 is TGCAGTGCCCCACCACCCTTGACTCAGATTACAGATACGCAGTATTTT. This codes for CSAPPPLTQITDTQYF.

This chain joins TRBV10-3 and TRBJ2-1; 8 bases are a match to TRBD2. Germline assignment: CDR1 ENHRY and CDR2 SYGVKD. V shed 5 bases and J 14 bases; nucleotides not matched to a gene: 5. There are 11 residues in the CDR3. The CDR3 DNA sequence: TGTGCCATCAGTCCCGGGACTAGTAAGTTCTTC. Its protein is CAISPGTSKFF.

This rearrangement joins TRBV13 to TRBJ1-1, with 7 bases aligning to TRBD1. This CDR3 is 13 amino acids long. Germline CDR1 PRHDT, CDR2 FYEKMQ (reference sequence). The V and J ends lost 5 bases and 6 bases, in that order; junction bases with no gene match: 6. CDR3 DNA sequence: TGTGCCAGCAGCCCCGACAGGGCGCCTGAAGCTTTCTTT. This gives the protein CASSPDRAPEAFF.

Worth noting for this clonotype: It differs at one base from a far larger clone, so likely a read error. The chain has TRBV11-2 and TRBJ2-4; possible D gene TRBD2, 5 bases. CDR1 and CDR2 from the germline V gene are SGHAT and FQNNGV. This CDR3 comprises 13 residues. CDR3 nucleotides: TGTGCCAGCAGCTTAGATCGAAACAATGAGCGGTTCTTC. Amino acid sequence: CASSLDRNNERFF. Variable domain in full (rest from reference TRBV11-2 and TRBJ2-4): EAGVAQSPRYKIIEKRQSVAFWCNPISGHATLYWYQQILGQGPKLLIQFQNNGVVDDSQLPKDRFSAERLKGVDSTLKIQPAKLEDSAVYLCASSLDRNNERFFGAGTRLSVL.

This clonotype was observed at least ten times. The CDR3 reads CASSFPSPERTEAFF. In DNA, the CDR3 is TGTGCCAGCAGTTTTCCCTCCCCGGAGAGAACTGAAGCTTTCTTT. V gene TRBV28 combines with J gene TRBJ1-1, with D hard to call. This CDR3 spans 15 amino acids. The germline gives CDR1 MDHEN, CDR2 SYDVKM. Trimming cost V 3 bases and J 5 bases, with 16 bases left between them.

This clonotype appeared many times. This chain joins TRBV28 and TRBJ2-3, with 10 bases aligning to TRBD2. The CDR3 is 18 residues long. Germline V gene data show CDR1 as MDHEN and CDR2 as SYDVKM. J was trimmed by 7 bases and V by 0 bases; bases with no gene match: 13. The CDR3 reads CASSLWPSGRVVGNTQYF. DNA of the CDR3: TGTGCCAGCAGTTTATGGCCCAGCGGGAGGGTTGTAGGGAATACGCAGTATTTT.

Details on this clonotype: This could be a read error, since a much larger clone is one nucleotide away. The conserved phenylalanine or tryptophan is not found at the CDR3 terminus, so this likely reflects a read error. The chain has TRBV20-1 and TRBJ2-3; unclear D gene. The V gene lost 0 bases and the J gene lost 1 base, with 5 bases spanning the gap. Per germline, CDR1 DFQATT and CDR2 SNEGSKA (reference sequence). The CDR3 is 13 amino acids. The CDR3 DNA is TGCAGTGCTAGAGATCCTGGCACAGATACGCAGTATTTA. It is translated as CSARDPGTDTQYL.

This clonotype was found many times. This rearrangement joins TRBV11-2 to TRBJ2-1; 11 nucleotides agree with TRBD2. The germline V gene encodes CDR1 SGHAT and CDR2 FQNNGV. The CDR3 is made up of 15 amino acids. J lost 6 bases, V lost 4 bases, and 5 bases had no gene match. CDR3 DNA: TGTGCCAGCAGCTCGGGACTAGCGGCCGTCAATGAGCAGTTCTTC. This sequence encodes CASSSGLAAVNEQFF.

This clonotype was observed a single time. A much larger clone differs from this one at a single base, so this may be a read error. Since no conserved phenylalanine or tryptophan closes the CDR3, a read error is the likely cause. The V gene is TRBV3-1, the J gene TRBJ2-3; D is ambiguous. Germline V gene sequence: CDR1 LGHDT, CDR2 YNNKEL (reference sequence). The V end lost 4 bases, the J end lost 5 bases, and 7 bases lay between the germline ends. CDR3 length equals 12 residues. The CDR3 here is CASSRGRDTQYL. The CDR3 DNA follows: TGTGCCAGCAGCCGAGGTCGAGATACGCAGTATTTA.

This clonotype was detected many times. The DNA is omitted, as the CDR3 cannot be located on it reliably, and the CDR3 follows TCRdb's listing. The CDR3 here is CASSFGPGMFSDEQYF. V gene TRBV28 combines with J gene TRBJ2-7; the table's D call, TRBD1, has no DNA check behind it. The CDR3 extends over 16 residues, inclusive of both ends. Germline V lookup: CDR1 MDHEN, CDR2 SYDVKM.

For this clonotype: An end of the junction does not agree with germline; a read error may underlie this. V and J are TRBV20-1 and TRBJ2-7; D ambiguous. Germline lookup yields CDR1 DFQATT and CDR2 SNEGSKA (reference sequence). This CDR3 is built from 12 residues. CDR3: CSAGVKTYGQYF. The CDR3 DNA sequence: TGCAGTGCAGGAGTAAAAACCTACGGGCAGTACTTC.

This clonotype was seen a few times. The V gene is TRBV11-2, the J gene TRBJ1-1; D is uncertain. The CDR3 contains 16 residues. Trimming removed 5 bases from V and 5 bases from J, with 21 bases in between. The germline gives CDR1 SGHAT, CDR2 FQNNGV. DNA for the CDR3: TGTGCCAGCAGCCCAACCGGTCTGGGGTCTTTAACTGAAGCTTTCTTT. This encodes CASSPTGLGSLTEAFF.

This clonotype has a count of ten or more. V and J are TRBV29-1 and TRBJ1-5; D remains ambiguous. There are 9 residues in the CDR3. Germline values: CDR1 SQVTM, CDR2 ANQGSEA. Trimming took off 5 bases at V and 5 bases at J, with 1 base between the two ends. The CDR3 DNA sequence: TGCAGCGTTCATCAGCCCCAGCATTTT. This codes for CSVHQPQHF.

This clonotype was recorded many times. This chain connects TRBV12-3 or TRBV12-4 to TRBJ2-1; 8 nucleotides agree with TRBD1. Trimming removed 6 bases from V and 4 bases from J; junction bases left unmatched: 11. The CDR3 totals 16 residues. The CDR3 nucleotides are TGTGCCAGCAGCCCCGCGCCCGGACAGGGATACAATGAGCAGTTCTTC. Residues: CASSPAPGQGYNEQFF.

For this clonotype: Here the CDR3 omits its conserved ending phenylalanine or tryptophan, so a read error is the likely source. The chain carries TRBV7-9 and TRBJ2-7; D unclear. The CDR3 runs to 11 residues. Germline V lookup: CDR1 SEHNR, CDR2 FQNEAQ (reference sequence). V lost 4 bases and J lost 7, with 8 bases in between. CDR3 in amino acids: CASSSPAEQYS. CDR3 sequence (DNA): TGTGCCAGCAGCTCACCAGCGGAGCAGTACTCC.

This clonotype was observed at least ten times. The chain has TRBV28 and TRBJ1-2, with TRBD1 identical over 8 bases. The CDR3 covers 14 residues. V was pared by 5 bases and J by 6 bases, with 8 bases of the junction left unmatched. Germline lookup yields CDR1 MDHEN and CDR2 SYDVKM. The CDR3 loop is CASSTTGQGDGYTF. CDR3 nucleotide sequence: TGTGCCAGCAGTACAACTGGACAGGGCGATGGCTACACCTTC.

The chain uses TRBV11-2 and TRBJ2-7; D gene unclear. The V end lost 3 bases, the J end lost 6 bases, and 9 bases lay between the germline ends. The CDR3 covers 12 residues. Germline values: CDR1 SGHAT, CDR2 FQNNGV. The CDR3 region is CASSLGSLEQYF. The CDR3 DNA reads TGTGCCAGCAGCTTGGGTTCCCTCGAGCAGTACTTC.

This clonotype appeared many times. V is TRBV9 and J is TRBJ2-1; 7 nucleotides line up with TRBD2. Germline values: CDR1 SGDLS, CDR2 YYNGEE. The CDR3 extends over 15 amino acids. After removal of 4 bases from V and 5 bases from J, the junction contained 9 bases not matched to a gene. CDR3 amino acids: CASSPPGRAHNEQFF. For the CDR3, the DNA is TGTGCCAGCAGCCCCCCAGGGAGGGCACACAATGAGCAGTTCTTC.

Ten or more counts support this clonotype. The rearrangement links TRBV7-2 to TRBJ2-1; D uncertain. The V gene's germline CDR1 is SGHTA and CDR2 FQGNSA. Deletions cut 3 bases from V and 8 bases from J, with 5 bases between. The CDR3 runs 11 residues. The CDR3 nucleotides read TGTGCCAGCAGCTTGATCGATGAGCAGTTCTTC. Residues: CASSLIDEQFF.

V and J are TRBV4-1 and TRBJ2-7; D is perhaps TRBD2 (5 bases). Germline V gives CDR1 MGHRA, CDR2 YSYEKL. The CDR3 totals 16 residues. V was trimmed by 4 bases and J by 0 bases, leaving 16 bases between them. CDR3 sequence: CASSRGGLDGSYEQYF. The CDR3 DNA reads TGCGCCAGCAGCCGAGGCGGACTGGACGGCTCCTACGAGCAGTACTTC.

This clonotype showed up many times. The V gene is TRBV18, the J gene TRBJ1-1; 8 bases fit TRBD1. Germline trimming cut 3 bases from V and 1 base from J; bases unmatched to any gene: 1. The CDR3 length is 14 residues. Germline CDR1 and CDR2: KGHSH and LQKENI. CDR3 sequence: CASSPGTGNTEAFF. The CDR3 nucleotides are TGTGCCAGCTCACCCGGGACAGGGAACACTGAAGCTTTCTTT.

The J gene is TRBJ1-2, the V gene TRBV5-1, with 7 bases aligning to TRBD1. Germline CDR1 reads SGHRS; CDR2 reads YFSETQ. The CDR3 totals 13 residues. V was pared by 2 bases and J by 7 bases, with 5 bases of the junction left unmatched. The CDR3 protein is CASSFDRATGYTF. CDR3 nucleotide sequence: TGCGCCAGCAGCTTTGACAGGGCGACTGGCTACACCTTC.

This clonotype appeared a few times. The CDR3 sequence: CASSLDGGTGNTGELFF. The CDR3 nucleotides read TGTGCCAGCAGCTTAGACGGGGGGACAGGGAACACCGGGGAGCTGTTTTTT. The chain has TRBV7-6 and TRBJ2-2; a possible D gene is TRBD1 (8 bases). This CDR3 is built from 17 residues. V was pared by 1 base and J by 1 base, with 13 bases between. Germline CDR1 is SGHVS and CDR2 is FNYEAQ.

This clonotype appeared a few times. V is TRBV6-1 and J is TRBJ2-2; D gene unclear. V lost 9 bases and J 1 base, leaving 9 bases between the germline ends. The CDR3 runs to 13 residues. Germline loops: CDR1 MNHNS, CDR2 SASEGT. The CDR3 loop reads CASGIWNTGELFF. The CDR3 DNA sequence: TGTGCCAGTGGGATCTGGAACACCGGGGAGCTGTTTTTT.

This clonotype has at least ten counts. The chain couples TRBV20-1 to TRBJ1-5; D perhaps matches TRBD1 (6 bases). The V gene lost 1 base and the J gene lost 7 bases, with 14 bases spanning the gap. The CDR3 extends over 14 amino acids. Germline CDR1 reads DFQATT; CDR2 reads SNEGSKA (reference sequence). The CDR3 reads CSARGPQGYQPQHF. DNA for the CDR3: TGCAGTGCTAGAGGCCCACAGGGTTACCAGCCCCAGCATTTT.

This clonotype appeared many times. The chain has TRBV12-3 or TRBV12-4 and TRBJ2-7; D remains unclear. The CDR3 is made up of 14 amino acids. V shed 4 bases and J shed 3 bases, with 13 bases lying between them. CDR3 nucleotide sequence: TGTGCCAGCAGTTCGAGCAGCCGTAACTACGAGCAGTACTTC. It specifies CASSSSSRNYEQYF.

This clonotype has only a few counts. The chain combines TRBV7-3 with TRBJ2-1; 8 bases are shared with TRBD2. The CDR3 extends over 18 amino acids. In germline, CDR1 is SGHTA, CDR2 FQGTGA. J lost 2 bases, V lost 0 bases, and 9 bases had no gene match. CDR3 nucleotide sequence: TGTGCCAGCAGCTTAACGGTGTCCCCAGCGGGAGCCTACAATGAGCAGTTCTTC. This encodes CASSLTVSPAGAYNEQFF.

This clonotype was counted ten times or more. The chain recombines TRBV28 with TRBJ2-1; D is perhaps TRBD1 (6 bases). CDR1 is MDHEN and CDR2 is SYDVKM in the germline V gene. Trimming shortened V by 9 bases and J by 4 bases, and 10 bases separated the two germline ends. The CDR3 totals 12 residues. DNA for the CDR3: TGTGCCAGTACAGGGTATTACAATGAGCAGTTCTTC. Its protein product is CASTGYYNEQFF.

The rearrangement links TRBV6-1 to TRBJ2-5; TRBD2 matches at 7 bases. J lost 1 base, V lost 8 bases, and 4 bases had no gene match. This CDR3 comprises 13 residues. Germline loops: CDR1 MNHNS, CDR2 SASEGT. The CDR3 sequence: CASAGVTQETQYF. The CDR3 DNA reads as TGTGCCAGCGCGGGAGTAACCCAAGAGACCCAGTACTTC.